The 13 T cell receptor beta chains reported below all come from one sample, sequenced in a study of chemoradiotherapy in HPV16-positive cancers. Some clones are missing from TCRdb's copy, which holds only in-frame ones; the method was immunoSEQ multiplex PCR. The sample yields fewer than 30,000 clones, approximately 91% seen once. The source was blood, collected from a patient who underwent chemoradiotherapy. The source of these receptors is a human donor with HPV-associated anogenital cancer.

The V call is TRBV4-2, the J call TRBJ2-3, with 11 bases that match TRBD2. The CDR3 extends over 16 amino acids. CDR1 is LGHNA and CDR2 is YNFKEQ in the germline V gene. V gave up 1 base and J gave up 3 bases; unmatched junction bases: 3. CDR3 sequence (DNA): TGTGCCAGCAGCCAAGGACTAGCGGGATCGACAGATACGCAGTATTTT. It encodes CASSQGLAGSTDTQYF.

This clone was observed once. The V gene is TRBV7-9, the J gene TRBJ2-7; maybe TRBD2 (6 bases). There are 13 residues in the CDR3. Between the trimmed V and J ends, which lost 10 bases and 0 bases, there was a span of 13 bases. Germline V lookup: CDR1 SEHNR, CDR2 FQNEAQ (reference sequence). CDR3 sequence reads: CAISRESSYEQYF. The CDR3 nucleotides read TGTGCCATCAGTCGGGAGAGCTCCTACGAGCAGTACTTC.

This clone was counted between two and nine times. The V call is TRBV27, the J call TRBJ1-2; no clear D gene. Germline CDR1 reads MNHEY; CDR2 reads SMNVEV (reference sequence). The length of the CDR3 is 14 residues. The V end was cut by 1 base, the J end by 3 bases, with 9 bases between. The CDR3 spells CASSLYGGDYGYTF. In nucleotides, the CDR3 is TGTGCCAGCAGTTTATACGGTGGGGACTATGGCTACACCTTC.

The chain is built from TRBV5-1 and TRBJ2-3; D remains unclear. V was cut by 4 bases and J by 2 bases, with 11 bases left in between. Germline V CDR1 and CDR2: SGHRS, YFSETQ. There are 14 residues in the CDR3. For the CDR3, the DNA is TGCGCCAGCAGCCTCCGGGTCCTCACAGATACGCAGTATTTT. Amino acid sequence: CASSLRVLTDTQYF.

V gene TRBV28 combines with J gene TRBJ2-3; tentatively, D is TRBD1 (6 bases). Germline CDR1 and CDR2: MDHEN and SYDVKM. V lost 11 bases and J lost 2, with 17 bases in between. The CDR3 is 14 residues long. CDR3 nucleotides: TGTGCCGCCACAGGGCCGAGCCCCACAGATACGCAGTATTTT. The encoded protein is CAATGPSPTDTQYF.

The chain carries TRBV11-2 and TRBJ2-7; 8 nucleotides line up with TRBD1. From germline, CDR1 is SGHAT and CDR2 FQNNGV. This CDR3 contains 15 residues. J lost 0 bases, V lost 1 base, and 2 bases had no gene match. CDR3 nucleotide sequence: TGTGCCAGCAGCTTAGCGGGACAGGTCTCCTACGAGCAGTACTTC. Encoded protein: CASSLAGQVSYEQYF. Based on the CDR3 plus reference TRBV11-2 and TRBJ2-7, the full variable domain is EAGVAQSPRYKIIEKRQSVAFWCNPISGHATLYWYQQILGQGPKLLIQFQNNGVVDDSQLPKDRFSAERLKGVDSTLKIQPAKLEDSAVYLCASSLAGQVSYEQYFGPGTRLTVT.

This clone was seen a handful of times. This rearrangement joins TRBV6-5 to TRBJ1-2; D call uncertain. CDR3 length: 15 amino acids. Looked up from germline, CDR1 is MNHEY and CDR2 is SVGAGI. Trimming took off 2 bases at V and 3 bases at J, with 13 bases between the two ends. CDR3 amino acids: CASSYGQPGDYGYTF. Here the CDR3 DNA reads TGTGCCAGCAGTTACGGGCAGCCCGGGGACTATGGCTACACCTTC.

The rearrangement joins TRBV7-9 to TRBJ2-1, with D perhaps TRBD1 or TRBD2 (7 bases each). Germline lookup yields CDR1 SEHNR and CDR2 FQNEAQ (reference sequence). This CDR3 is 17 amino acids long. V lost 4 bases to trimming and J lost 0 bases, with 16 bases between them. The CDR3 loop is CASSYRQGGGSYNEQFF. CDR3 coding DNA: TGTGCCAGCAGCTACCGACAGGGAGGGGGCTCCTACAATGAGCAGTTCTTC.

The CDR3 reads CASSLRGQGGYTF. DNA for the CDR3: TGTGCCAGCAGTTTGAGGGGGCAGGGTGGCTACACCTTC. The chain is built from TRBV27 and TRBJ1-2, with 7 bases aligning to TRBD1. This CDR3 contains 13 residues. V was clipped by 3 bases and J by 7 bases; unmatched bases: 5. Germline CDR1 MNHEY, CDR2 SMNVEV (reference sequence).

This rearrangement joins TRBV5-1 to TRBJ2-5, with 11 bases that match TRBD2. V was pared by 0 bases and J by 3 bases, with 4 bases of the junction left unmatched. This CDR3 region has 16 residues. CDR1 SGHRS and CDR2 YFSETQ come from the germline V gene. The CDR3 loop is CASSLGSGRAEETQYF. The CDR3 DNA sequence: TGCGCCAGCAGCTTGGGTAGCGGGAGGGCAGAAGAGACCCAGTACTTC.

This sequence joins TRBV5-1 and TRBJ1-2, with TRBD1 matching over 7 bases. Per the germline V gene, CDR1 is SGHRS and CDR2 is YFSETQ. Trimming removed 4 bases from V and 4 bases from J; junction bases left unmatched: 4. The CDR3 runs 13 residues. The CDR3 coding sequence is TGCGCCAGCAGCCAGGGACAGACCTATGGCTACACCTTC. This codes for CASSQGQTYGYTF.

The chain carries TRBV29-1 and TRBJ2-5, with TRBD1 matching 7 bases. The ends lost 5 bases at V and 5 bases at J; junction bases unmatched: 14. Germline CDR1 and CDR2: SQVTM and ANQGSEA. There are 15 residues in the CDR3. The chain's CDR3 is CSVSGQSGGRETQYF. In nucleotides, the CDR3 is TGCAGCGTTTCGGGACAGTCTGGGGGTCGGGAGACCCAGTACTTC. The full variable domain, completed using reference TRBV29-1 and TRBJ2-5, is SAVISQKPSRDICQRGTSLTIQCQVDSQVTMMFWYRQQPGQSLTLIATANQGSEATYESGFVIDKFPISRPNLTFSTLTVSNMSPEDSSIYLCSVSGQSGGRETQYFGPGTRLLVL.

The chain joins TRBV5-4 to TRBJ1-2; D not resolved. This CDR3 region has 13 residues. Trimming stripped 0 bases from V and 5 bases from J, with 8 bases between. Germline V gives CDR1 SGHNT, CDR2 YYREEE (reference sequence). The CDR3 DNA is TGTGCCAGCAGCTTGGGACACCGATATGGCTACACCTTC. It is translated as CASSLGHRYGYTF.